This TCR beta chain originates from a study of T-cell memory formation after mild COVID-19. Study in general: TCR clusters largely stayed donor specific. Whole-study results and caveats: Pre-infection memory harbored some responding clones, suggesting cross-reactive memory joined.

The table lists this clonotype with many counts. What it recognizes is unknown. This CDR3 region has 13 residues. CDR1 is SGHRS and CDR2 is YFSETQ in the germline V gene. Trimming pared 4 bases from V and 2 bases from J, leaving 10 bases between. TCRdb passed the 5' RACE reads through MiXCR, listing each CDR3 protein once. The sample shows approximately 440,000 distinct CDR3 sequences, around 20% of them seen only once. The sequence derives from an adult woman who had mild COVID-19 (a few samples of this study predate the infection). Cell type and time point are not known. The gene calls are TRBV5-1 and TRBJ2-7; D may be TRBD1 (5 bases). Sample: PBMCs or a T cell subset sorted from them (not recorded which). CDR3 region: CASSLRVAYEQYF. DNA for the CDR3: TGCGCCAGCAGCCTCAGGGTTGCCTACGAGCAGTACTTC.